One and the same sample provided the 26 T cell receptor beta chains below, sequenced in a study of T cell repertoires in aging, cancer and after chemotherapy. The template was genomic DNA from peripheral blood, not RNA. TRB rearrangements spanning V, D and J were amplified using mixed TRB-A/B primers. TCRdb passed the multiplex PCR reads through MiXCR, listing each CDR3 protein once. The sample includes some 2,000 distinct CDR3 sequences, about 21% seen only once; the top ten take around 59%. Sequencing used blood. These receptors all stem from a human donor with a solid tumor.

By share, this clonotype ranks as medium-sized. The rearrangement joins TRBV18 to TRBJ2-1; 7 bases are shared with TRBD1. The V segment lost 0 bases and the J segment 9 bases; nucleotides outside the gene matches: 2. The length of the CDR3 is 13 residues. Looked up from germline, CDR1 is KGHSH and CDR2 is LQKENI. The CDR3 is CASSPPGGVEQFF. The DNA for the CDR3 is TGTGCCAGCTCACCACCAGGGGGCGTTGAGCAGTTCTTC.

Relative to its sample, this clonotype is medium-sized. The CDR3 coding sequence is TGTGCCAGCAGCCCAAACCTAGCGGCAGGGGAGACCCAGTACTTC. This sequence encodes CASSPNLAAGETQYF. The chain has TRBV6-2 or TRBV6-3 and TRBJ2-5; 7 bases match TRBD2. The CDR3 length is 15 residues. In germline, CDR1 is MNHEY, CDR2 SVGEGT. V dropped 6 bases and J dropped 5; count of bases not matched to a gene: 12.

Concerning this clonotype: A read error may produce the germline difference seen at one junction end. The CDR3 loop is CASSLGWRGGASYDQYF. In DNA form, the CDR3 reads TGTGCCAGCAGCCTTGGGTGGAGGGGGGGGGCCTCCTACGATCAGTACTTC. J is TRBJ2-7 and V is TRBV12-3 or TRBV12-4, with a possible D match to TRBD2 (7 bases). The CDR3 totals 17 residues.

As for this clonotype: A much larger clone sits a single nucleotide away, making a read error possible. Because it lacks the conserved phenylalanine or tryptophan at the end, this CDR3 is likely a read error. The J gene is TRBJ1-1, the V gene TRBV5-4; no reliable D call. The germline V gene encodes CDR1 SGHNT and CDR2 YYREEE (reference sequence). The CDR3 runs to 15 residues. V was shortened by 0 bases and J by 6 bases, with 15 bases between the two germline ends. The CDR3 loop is CASSLEVRGWAEAFS. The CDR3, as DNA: TGTGCCAGCAGCTTGGAAGTCCGGGGTTGGGCTGAAGCTTTCTCT.

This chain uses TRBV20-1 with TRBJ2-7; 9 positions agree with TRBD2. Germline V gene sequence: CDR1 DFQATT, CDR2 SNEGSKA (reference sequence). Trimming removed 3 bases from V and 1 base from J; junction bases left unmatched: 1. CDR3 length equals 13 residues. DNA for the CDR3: TGCAGTGCTAGGACTAGCGGTTCCTACGAGCAGTACTTC. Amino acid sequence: CSARTSGSYEQYF.

CDR3 amino acids: CASSPGTANSPLHF. The CDR3 region has the DNA TGTGCCAGCTCCCCCGGGACGGCAAATTCACCCCTCCACTTT. The chain links TRBV28 to TRBJ1-6; possibly TRBD1 for D (5 bases). This CDR3 contains 14 residues. The V and J ends lost 8 bases and 7 bases respectively, with 15 bases between them. The germline gives CDR1 MDHEN, CDR2 SYDVKM.

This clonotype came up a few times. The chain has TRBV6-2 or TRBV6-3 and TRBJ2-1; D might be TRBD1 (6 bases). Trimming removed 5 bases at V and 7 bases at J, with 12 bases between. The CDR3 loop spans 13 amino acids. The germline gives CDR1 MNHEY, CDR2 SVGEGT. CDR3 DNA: TGTGCCAGCAGTGGTACAGGGTATAATGAGCAGTTCTTC. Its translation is CASSGTGYNEQFF.

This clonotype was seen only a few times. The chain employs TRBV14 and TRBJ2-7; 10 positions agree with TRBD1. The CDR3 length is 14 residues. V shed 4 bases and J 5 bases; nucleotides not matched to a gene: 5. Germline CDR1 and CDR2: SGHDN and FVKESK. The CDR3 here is CASSRWDRGNEQYF. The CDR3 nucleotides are TGTGCCAGCAGCCGCTGGGACAGGGGTAACGAGCAGTACTTC. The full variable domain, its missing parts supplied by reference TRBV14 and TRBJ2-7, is EAGVTQFPSHSVIEKGQTVTLRCDPISGHDNLYWYRRVMGKEIKFLLHFVKESKQDESGMPNNRFLAERTGGTYSTLKVQPAELEDSGVYFCASSRWDRGNEQYFGPGTRLTVT.

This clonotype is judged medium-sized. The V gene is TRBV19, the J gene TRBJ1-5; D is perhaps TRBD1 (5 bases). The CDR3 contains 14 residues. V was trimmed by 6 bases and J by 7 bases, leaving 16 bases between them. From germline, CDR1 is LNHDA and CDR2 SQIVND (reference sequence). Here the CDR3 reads CASSGLGARQPQHF. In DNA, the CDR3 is TGTGCCAGTAGCGGACTTGGGGCCAGGCAGCCCCAGCATTTT.

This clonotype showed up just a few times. The CDR3 protein is CASSLVNSGYTF. Here the CDR3 DNA reads TGCGCCAGCAGCTTGGTGAATTCTGGCTACACCTTC. V gene TRBV5-1 combines with J gene TRBJ1-2; no reliable D call. From germline, CDR1 is SGHRS and CDR2 YFSETQ. Trimming left V 0 bases short and J 7 bases short, with 7 bases between. The CDR3 has 12 amino acids.

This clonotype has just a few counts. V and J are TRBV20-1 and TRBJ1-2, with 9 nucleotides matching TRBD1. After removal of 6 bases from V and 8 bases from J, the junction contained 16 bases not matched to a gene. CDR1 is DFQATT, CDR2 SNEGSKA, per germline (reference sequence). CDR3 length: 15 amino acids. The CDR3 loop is CSARPYDRGMEGYTF. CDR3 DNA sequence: TGCAGTGCCCGCCCCTATGACAGGGGGATGGAGGGCTACACCTTC.

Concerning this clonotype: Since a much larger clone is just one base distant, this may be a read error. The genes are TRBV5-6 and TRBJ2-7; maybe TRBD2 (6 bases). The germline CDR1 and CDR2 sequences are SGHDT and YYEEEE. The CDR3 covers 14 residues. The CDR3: CGSSLEGVPPEQYF. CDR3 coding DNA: TGTGGCAGCAGCTTGGAGGGTGTACCTCCCGAGCAGTACTTC.

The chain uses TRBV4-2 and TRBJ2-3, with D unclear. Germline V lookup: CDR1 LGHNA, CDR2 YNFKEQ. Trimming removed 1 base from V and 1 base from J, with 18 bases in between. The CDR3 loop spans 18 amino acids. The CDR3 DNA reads TGTGCCAGCAGCCAAGTTTGGGTGATCTTATTGGGCACAGATACGCAGTATTTT. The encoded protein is CASSQVWVILLGTDTQYF.

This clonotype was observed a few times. In nucleotides, the CDR3 is TGCGCCAGCAGCTTCGGGATCTCCTACGAGCAGTACTTC. Translating gives CASSFGISYEQYF. The chain links TRBV5-1 to TRBJ2-7; D is possibly TRBD2 (5 bases). Germline-derived CDR1 and CDR2 are SGHRS and YFSETQ. V was cut by 2 bases and J by 0 bases, with 6 bases left in between. The CDR3 spans 13 residues.

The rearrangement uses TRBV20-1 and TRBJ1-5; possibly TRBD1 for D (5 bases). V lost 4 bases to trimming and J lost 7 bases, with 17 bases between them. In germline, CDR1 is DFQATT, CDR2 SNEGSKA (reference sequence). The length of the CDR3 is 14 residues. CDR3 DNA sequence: TGCAGTGCTAAAAACGACAGAGAAACCCAGCCCCAGCATTTT. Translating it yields CSAKNDRETQPQHF.

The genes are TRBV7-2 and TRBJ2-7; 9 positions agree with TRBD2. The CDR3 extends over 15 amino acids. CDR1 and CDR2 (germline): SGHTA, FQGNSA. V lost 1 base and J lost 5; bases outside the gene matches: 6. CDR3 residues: CASSLDSGSLDEQYF. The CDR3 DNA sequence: TGTGCCAGCAGCTTAGATAGCGGGAGTCTTGACGAGCAGTACTTC.

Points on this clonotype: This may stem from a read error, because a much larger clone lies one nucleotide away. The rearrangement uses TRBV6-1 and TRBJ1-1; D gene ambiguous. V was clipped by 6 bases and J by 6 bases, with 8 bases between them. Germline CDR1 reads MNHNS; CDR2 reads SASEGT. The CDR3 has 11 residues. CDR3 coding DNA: TGTGCCAGCAGGGTGGTCGCTGAAGCTTTCTTT. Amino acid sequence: CASRVVAEAFF.

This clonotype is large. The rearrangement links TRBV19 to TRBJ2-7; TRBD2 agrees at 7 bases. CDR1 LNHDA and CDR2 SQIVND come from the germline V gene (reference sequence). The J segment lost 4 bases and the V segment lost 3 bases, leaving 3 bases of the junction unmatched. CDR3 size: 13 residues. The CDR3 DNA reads TGTGCCAGTAGTATTGGCGGGAGTTACGAGCAGTACTTC. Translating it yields CASSIGGSYEQYF. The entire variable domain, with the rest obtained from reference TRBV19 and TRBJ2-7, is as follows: DGGITQSPKYLFRKEGQNVTLSCEQNLNHDAMYWYRQDPGQGLRLIYYSQIVNDFQKGDIAEGYSVSREKKESFPLTVTSAQKNPTAFYLCASSIGGSYEQYFGPGTRLTVT.

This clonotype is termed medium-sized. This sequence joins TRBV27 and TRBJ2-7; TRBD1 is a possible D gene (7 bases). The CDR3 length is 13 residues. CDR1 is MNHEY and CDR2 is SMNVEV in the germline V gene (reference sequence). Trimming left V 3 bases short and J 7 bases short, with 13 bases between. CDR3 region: CASSFTGAGEQYF. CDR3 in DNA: TGTGCCAGCAGTTTTACAGGGGCGGGGGAGCAGTACTTC.

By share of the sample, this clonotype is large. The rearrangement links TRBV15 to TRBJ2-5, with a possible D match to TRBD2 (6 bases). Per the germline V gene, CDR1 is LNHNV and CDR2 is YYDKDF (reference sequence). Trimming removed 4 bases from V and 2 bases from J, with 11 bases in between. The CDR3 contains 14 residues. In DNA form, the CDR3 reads TGTGCCACCAGCACCGGGGGAAGGCAAGAGACCCAGTACTTC. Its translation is CATSTGGRQETQYF.

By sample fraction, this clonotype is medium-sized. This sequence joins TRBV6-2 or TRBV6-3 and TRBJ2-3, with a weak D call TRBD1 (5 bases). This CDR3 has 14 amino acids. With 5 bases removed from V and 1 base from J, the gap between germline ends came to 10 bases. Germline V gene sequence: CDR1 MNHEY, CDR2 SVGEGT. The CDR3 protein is CASSPQGGTDTQYF. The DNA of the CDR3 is TGTGCCAGCAGTCCACAAGGGGGCACAGATACGCAGTATTTT.

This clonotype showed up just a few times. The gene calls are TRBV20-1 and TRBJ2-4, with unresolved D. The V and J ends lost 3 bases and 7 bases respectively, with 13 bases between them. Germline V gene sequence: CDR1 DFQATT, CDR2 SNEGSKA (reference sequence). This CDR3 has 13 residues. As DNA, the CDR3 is TGCAGTGCTAGGTGGGGTCTTCTGAACATTCAGTACTTC. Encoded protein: CSARWGLLNIQYF.

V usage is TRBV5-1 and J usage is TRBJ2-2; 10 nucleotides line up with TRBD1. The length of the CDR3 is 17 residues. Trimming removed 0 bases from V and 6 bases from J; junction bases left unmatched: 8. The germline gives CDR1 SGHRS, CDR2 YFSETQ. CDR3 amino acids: CASSLAPRDRGAGELFF. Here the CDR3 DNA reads TGCGCCAGCAGCTTGGCTCCACGGGACAGGGGTGCCGGGGAGCTGTTTTTT.

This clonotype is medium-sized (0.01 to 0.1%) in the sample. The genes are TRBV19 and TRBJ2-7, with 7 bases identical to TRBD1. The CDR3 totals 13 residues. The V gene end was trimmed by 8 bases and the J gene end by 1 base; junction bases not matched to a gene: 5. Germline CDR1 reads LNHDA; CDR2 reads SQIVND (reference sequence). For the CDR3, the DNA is TGTGCCAGTTCCAGGGACAGATCCTACGAGCAGTACTTC. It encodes CASSRDRSYEQYF.

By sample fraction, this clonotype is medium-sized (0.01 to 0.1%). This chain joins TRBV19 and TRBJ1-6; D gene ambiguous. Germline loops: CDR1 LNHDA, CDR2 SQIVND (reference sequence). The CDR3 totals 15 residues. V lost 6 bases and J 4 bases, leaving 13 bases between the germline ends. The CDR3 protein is CASSGEVRYNSPLHF. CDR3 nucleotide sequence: TGTGCCAGTAGCGGAGAGGTCCGATATAATTCACCCCTCCACTTT. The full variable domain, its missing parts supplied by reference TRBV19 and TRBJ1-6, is DGGITQSPKYLFRKEGQNVTLSCEQNLNHDAMYWYRQDPGQGLRLIYYSQIVNDFQKGDIAEGYSVSREKKESFPLTVTSAQKNPTAFYLCASSGEVRYNSPLHFGNGTRLTVT.

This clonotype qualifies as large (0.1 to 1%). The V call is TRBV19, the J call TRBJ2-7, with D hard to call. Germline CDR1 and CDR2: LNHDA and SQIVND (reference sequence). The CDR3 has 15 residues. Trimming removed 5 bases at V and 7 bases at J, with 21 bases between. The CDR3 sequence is CASSFTGPIVGEQYF. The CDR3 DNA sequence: TGTGCCAGTAGTTTTACCGGGCCCATCGTCGGGGAGCAGTACTTC.